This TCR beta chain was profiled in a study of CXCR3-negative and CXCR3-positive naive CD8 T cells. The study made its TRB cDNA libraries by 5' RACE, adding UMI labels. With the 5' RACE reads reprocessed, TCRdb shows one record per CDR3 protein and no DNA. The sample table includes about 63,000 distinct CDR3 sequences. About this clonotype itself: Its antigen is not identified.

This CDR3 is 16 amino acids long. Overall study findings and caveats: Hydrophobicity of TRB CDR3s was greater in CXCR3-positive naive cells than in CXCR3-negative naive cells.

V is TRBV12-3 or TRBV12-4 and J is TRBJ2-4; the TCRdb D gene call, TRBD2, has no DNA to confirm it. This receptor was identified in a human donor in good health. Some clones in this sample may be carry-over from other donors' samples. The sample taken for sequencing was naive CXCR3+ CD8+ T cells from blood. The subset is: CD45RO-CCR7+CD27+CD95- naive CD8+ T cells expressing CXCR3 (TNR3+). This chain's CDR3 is CASSFVPSGSFNIQYF.